The T cell receptor (beta chain) under discussion was sequenced for a study of spatial heterogeneity in lung cancer. About the study: Sequencing consistently turned up more beta-chain sequences than alpha-chain sequences.

CDR3 size: 14 residues. Germline V gene lookup returns CDR1 SGHTA and CDR2 FQGNSA. V was pared by 2 bases and J by 4 bases, with 2 bases of the junction left unmatched. Described time point: sample taken at primary tumor resection. Samples came from 65 to 75 TRACERx patients with untreated early-stage lung cancer. Whole RNA obtained from tumor, nontumor lung or frozen PBMC underwent sequencing without sorting. TCRdb passed the 5' RACE reads through MiXCR, listing each CDR3 protein once. The sample includes over 15,000 distinct CDR3 sequences, 6.5% seen only once; the top ten take around 3.6%. General study results and limits: How many expanded intratumoral alpha and beta TCRs were present tracked the tumor mutation count, which was a count of nonsynonymous mutations. Sequencing reached an estimated coverage of tumor T cells that was only around 7% for alpha chains and 12% to 15% for beta chains.

Only a few counts were recorded for this clonotype. The antigen remains undetermined. V usage is TRBV7-2 and J usage is TRBJ1-1; 9 bases line up with TRBD1. The clonotype originates from a female donor with early-stage non-small cell lung cancer. Sequencing was performed on lung tumor tissue, taken at surgery. The CDR3 nucleotides read TGTGCCAGCAGCTTATTGACAGGGGGCACTGAAGCTTTCTTT. Translating gives CASSLLTGGTEAFF. Based on the CDR3 plus reference TRBV7-2 and TRBJ1-1, the full variable domain is GAGVSQSPSNKVTEKGKDVELRCDPISGHTALYWYRQSLGQGLEFLIYFQGNSAPDKSGLPSDRFSAERTGGSVSTLTIQRTQQEDSAVYLCASSLLTGGTEAFFGQGTRLTVV.